The TCR beta chain described here comes from a study of CD8+CD57+ T cells in acquired aplastic anemia. Across the study: The average for DNA from sorted CD4+ and CD8+ cells was 3.2 ug. General study findings and limits: Patients had twenty-nine CD8+ CDR3 sequences in common with controls (the shared set). A significant difference in CD8+ Simpson's diversity between patients and controls was not found.

Investigators profiled TCR beta VDJ and CDR3 from genomic DNA template. TCRdb passed the reads through MiXCR, listing each CDR3 protein once. This table has 300,000 or so distinct CDR3 sequences, around three fifths appearing once. Selection for sequencing was limited to patients who had shown CD8+CD57+ cell expansion by flow cytometry. This clonotype occurred once. Its antigen is unknown. The sample was sorted CD4+, CD8+, or CD8+CD57+ T cells (not recorded which) from PBMCs. This sequence originates from a human donor with aplastic anemia.

CDR3 region: CSAILAKHQGEQFF. The DNA for the CDR3 is TGCAGTGCCATACTAGCGAAGCATCAGGGTGAGCAGTTCTTC. The chain uses TRBV20-1 and TRBJ2-1, with 7 positions matching TRBD2. J gave up 9 bases and V 6 bases, and 14 bases lay outside the gene matches. Germline assignment: CDR1 DFQATT and CDR2 SNEGSKA (reference sequence). The CDR3 is 14 amino acids.